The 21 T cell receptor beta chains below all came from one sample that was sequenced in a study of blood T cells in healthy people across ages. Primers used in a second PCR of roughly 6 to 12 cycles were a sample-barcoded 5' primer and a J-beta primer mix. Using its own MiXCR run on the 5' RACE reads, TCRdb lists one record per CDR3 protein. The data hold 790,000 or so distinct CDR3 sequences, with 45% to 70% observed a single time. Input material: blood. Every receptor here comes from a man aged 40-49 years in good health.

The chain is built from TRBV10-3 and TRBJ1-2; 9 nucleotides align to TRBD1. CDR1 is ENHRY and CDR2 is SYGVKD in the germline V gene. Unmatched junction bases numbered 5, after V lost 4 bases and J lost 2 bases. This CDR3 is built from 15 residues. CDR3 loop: CAISAGTGTNYGYTF. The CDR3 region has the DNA TGTGCCATCAGTGCCGGGACAGGGACCAACTATGGCTACACCTTC.

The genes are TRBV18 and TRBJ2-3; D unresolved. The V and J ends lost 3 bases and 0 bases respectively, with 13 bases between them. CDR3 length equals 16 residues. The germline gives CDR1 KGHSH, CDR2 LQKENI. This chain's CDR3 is CASSPPDGASTDTQYF. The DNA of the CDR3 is TGTGCCAGCTCACCTCCCGACGGTGCTAGCACAGATACGCAGTATTTT.

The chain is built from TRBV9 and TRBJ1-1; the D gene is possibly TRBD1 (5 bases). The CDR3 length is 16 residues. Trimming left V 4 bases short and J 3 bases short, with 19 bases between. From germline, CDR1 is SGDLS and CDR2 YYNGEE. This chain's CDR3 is CASSPGGDLSDTEAFF. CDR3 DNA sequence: TGTGCCAGCAGCCCTGGGGGGGATTTGTCGGACACTGAAGCTTTCTTT.

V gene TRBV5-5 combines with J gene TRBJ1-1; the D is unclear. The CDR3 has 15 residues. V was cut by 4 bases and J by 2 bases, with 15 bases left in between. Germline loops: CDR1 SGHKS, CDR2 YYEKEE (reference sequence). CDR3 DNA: TGTGCCAGCAGCAGGATCCAAGGACTCAACACTGAAGCTTTCTTT. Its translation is CASSRIQGLNTEAFF.

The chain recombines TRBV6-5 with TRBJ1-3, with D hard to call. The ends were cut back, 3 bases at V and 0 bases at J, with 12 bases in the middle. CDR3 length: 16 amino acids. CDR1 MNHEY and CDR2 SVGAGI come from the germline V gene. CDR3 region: CASSYMGVSSGNTIYF. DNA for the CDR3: TGTGCCAGCAGTTATATGGGAGTCAGCTCTGGAAACACCATATATTTT.

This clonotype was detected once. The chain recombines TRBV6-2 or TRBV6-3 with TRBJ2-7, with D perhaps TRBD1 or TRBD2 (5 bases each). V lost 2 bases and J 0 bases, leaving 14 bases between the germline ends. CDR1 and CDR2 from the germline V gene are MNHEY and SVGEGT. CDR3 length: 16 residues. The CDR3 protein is CASSYPGPGSSYEQYF. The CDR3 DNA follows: TGTGCCAGCAGTTACCCGGGGCCGGGAAGCTCCTACGAGCAGTACTTC.

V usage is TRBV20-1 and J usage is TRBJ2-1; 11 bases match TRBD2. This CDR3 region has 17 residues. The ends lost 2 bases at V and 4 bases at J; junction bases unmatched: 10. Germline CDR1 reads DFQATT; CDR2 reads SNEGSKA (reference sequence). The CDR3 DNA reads TGCAGTGCTAGATTTCCTAGCGGGAGGAACAATTACAATGAGCAGTTCTTC. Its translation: CSARFPSGRNNYNEQFF.

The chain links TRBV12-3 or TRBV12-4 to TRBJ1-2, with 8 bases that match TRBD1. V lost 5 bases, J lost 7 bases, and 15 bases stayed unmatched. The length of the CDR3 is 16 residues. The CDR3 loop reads CASSPSGWTGSAGYTF. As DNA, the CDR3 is TGTGCCAGCAGTCCCTCCGGGTGGACAGGGAGTGCTGGCTACACCTTC.

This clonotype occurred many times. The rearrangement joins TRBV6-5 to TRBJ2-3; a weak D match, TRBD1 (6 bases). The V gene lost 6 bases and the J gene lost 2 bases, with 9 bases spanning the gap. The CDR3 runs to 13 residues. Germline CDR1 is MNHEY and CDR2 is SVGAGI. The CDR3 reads CASSRDNTDTQYF. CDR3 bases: TGTGCCAGCAGCCGGGACAACACAGATACGCAGTATTTT.

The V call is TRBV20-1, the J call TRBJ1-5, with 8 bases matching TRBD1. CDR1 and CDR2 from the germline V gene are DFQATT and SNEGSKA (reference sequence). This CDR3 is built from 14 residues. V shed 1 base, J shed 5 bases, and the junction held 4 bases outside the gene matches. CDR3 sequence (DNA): TGCAGTGCTAGAGTCGACAGGGGTTATCAGCCCCAGCATTTT. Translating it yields CSARVDRGYQPQHF.

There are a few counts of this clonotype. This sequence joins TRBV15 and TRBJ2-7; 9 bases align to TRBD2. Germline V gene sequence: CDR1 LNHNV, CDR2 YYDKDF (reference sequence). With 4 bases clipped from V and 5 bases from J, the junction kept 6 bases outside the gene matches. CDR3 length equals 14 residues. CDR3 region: CATSTTSGYNEQYF. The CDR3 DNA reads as TGTGCCACCAGCACAACTAGCGGGTACAACGAGCAGTACTTC.

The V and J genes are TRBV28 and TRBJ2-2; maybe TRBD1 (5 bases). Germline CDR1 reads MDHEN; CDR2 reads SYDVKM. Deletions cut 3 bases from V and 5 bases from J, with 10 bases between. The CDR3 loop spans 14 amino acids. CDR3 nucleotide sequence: TGTGCCAGCAGTTTTACAGGTGAAACCGGGGAGCTGTTTTTT. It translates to CASSFTGETGELFF.

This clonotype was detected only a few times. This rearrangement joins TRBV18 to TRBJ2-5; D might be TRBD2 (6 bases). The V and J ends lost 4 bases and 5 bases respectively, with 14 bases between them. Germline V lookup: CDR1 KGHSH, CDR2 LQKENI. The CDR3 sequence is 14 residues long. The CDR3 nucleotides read TGTGCCAGCTCACTGCAAGGGACTTGGGAGACCCAGTACTTC. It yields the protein CASSLQGTWETQYF.

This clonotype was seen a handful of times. CDR3 nucleotides: TGTGCCAGCAGCGAGGGAGGACAGCGCCAGGATTATGGCTACACCTTC. It specifies CASSEGGQRQDYGYTF. The chain recombines TRBV28 with TRBJ1-2; a weak D match, TRBD1 (6 bases). The CDR3 totals 16 residues. V was shortened by 6 bases and J by 5 bases, with 22 bases between the two germline ends. Germline CDR1 is MDHEN and CDR2 is SYDVKM.

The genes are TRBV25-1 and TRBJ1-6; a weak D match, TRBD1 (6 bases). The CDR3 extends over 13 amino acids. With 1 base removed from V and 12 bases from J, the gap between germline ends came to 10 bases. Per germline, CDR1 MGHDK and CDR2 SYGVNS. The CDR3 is CASSESGDLPLHF. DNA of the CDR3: TGTGCCAGCAGTGAATCAGGGGATTTACCCCTCCACTTT.

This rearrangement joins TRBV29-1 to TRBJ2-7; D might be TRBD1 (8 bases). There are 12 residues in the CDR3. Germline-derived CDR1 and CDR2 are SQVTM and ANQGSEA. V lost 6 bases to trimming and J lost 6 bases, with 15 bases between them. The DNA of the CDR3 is TGCAGCGTGCACAGGGGGGGAGGCGAGCAGTACTTC. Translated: CSVHRGGGEQYF.

The CDR3 region has the DNA TGTGCCACCAGCAGTAAGGGGAATGAGCAGTTCTTC. Residues: CATSSKGNEQFF. The rearrangement joins TRBV15 to TRBJ2-1; TRBD1 is a possible D gene (5 bases). With 3 bases removed from V and 7 bases from J, the gap between germline ends came to 7 bases. Germline V CDR1 and CDR2: LNHNV, YYDKDF (reference sequence). The CDR3 is 12 residues long.

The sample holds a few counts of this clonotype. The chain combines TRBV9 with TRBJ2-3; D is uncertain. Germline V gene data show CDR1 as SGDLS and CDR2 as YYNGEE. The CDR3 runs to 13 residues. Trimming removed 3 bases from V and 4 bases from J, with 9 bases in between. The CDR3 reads CASSEGFSDTQYF. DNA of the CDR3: TGTGCCAGCAGCGAGGGTTTTTCAGATACGCAGTATTTT.

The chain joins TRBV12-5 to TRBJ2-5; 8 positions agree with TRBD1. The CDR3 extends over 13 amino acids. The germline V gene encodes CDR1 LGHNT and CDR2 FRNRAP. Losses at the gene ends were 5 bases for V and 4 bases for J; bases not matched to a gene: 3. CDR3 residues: CASGPDRGETQYF. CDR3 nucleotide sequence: TGTGCTAGTGGTCCCGACAGGGGAGAGACCCAGTACTTC.

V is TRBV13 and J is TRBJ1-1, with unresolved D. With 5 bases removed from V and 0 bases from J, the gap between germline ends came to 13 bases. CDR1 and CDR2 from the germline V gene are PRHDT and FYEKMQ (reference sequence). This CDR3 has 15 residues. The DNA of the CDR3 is TGTGCCAGCAGCCTATCAGAAAACTTGAACACTGAAGCTTTCTTT. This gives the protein CASSLSENLNTEAFF.

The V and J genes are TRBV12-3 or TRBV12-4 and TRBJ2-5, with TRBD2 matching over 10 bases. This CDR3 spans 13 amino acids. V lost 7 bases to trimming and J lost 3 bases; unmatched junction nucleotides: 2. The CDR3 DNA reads TGTGCCAGCAAACTAGCGGGGAAAGAGACCCAGTACTTC. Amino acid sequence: CASKLAGKETQYF.